Below are 13 T cell receptor beta chains sequenced from a single sample in a study of immune evolution from preneoplasia to lung adenocarcinoma. The protocol was immunoSEQ multiplex PCR, while the TCRdb copy is restricted to in-frame clones and leaves out a portion. This table has several thousand clones, more than 65% appearing once. The sequenced sample was FFPE lung adenocarcinoma in situ tissue. The receptors here all came from a person aged 60-80 years with lung adenocarcinoma.

This clone appeared a single time. The chain carries TRBV13 and TRBJ2-2, with D perhaps TRBD1 (6 bases). This CDR3 has 14 amino acids. Trimming removed 5 bases at V and 4 bases at J, with 11 bases between. The germline V gene encodes CDR1 PRHDT and CDR2 FYEKMQ (reference sequence). The CDR3: CASSNVRGTGELFF. CDR3 bases: TGTGCCAGCAGCAACGTCAGGGGCACCGGGGAGCTGTTTTTT.

The CDR3 region has the DNA TGTGCCAGCAGTACAGGGGGTGATGCGTATTTT. Protein: CASSTGGDAYF. The J gene is TRBJ2-3, the V gene TRBV6-5; TRBD1 agrees at 8 bases. In germline, CDR1 is MNHEY, CDR2 SVGAGI. CDR3 length: 11 amino acids. V lost 5 bases to trimming and J lost 14 bases; unmatched junction nucleotides: 6.

This clone was counted once. The genes are TRBV6-1 and TRBJ1-2; D not resolved. Trimming removed 8 bases from V and 3 bases from J, with 13 bases in between. The CDR3 runs 13 residues. Germline values: CDR1 MNHNS, CDR2 SASEGT. CDR3 protein: CASGRNGHYGYTF. CDR3 nucleotide sequence: TGTGCCAGCGGCCGGAATGGACACTATGGCTACACCTTC.

The chain links TRBV29-1 to TRBJ2-1; D is possibly TRBD1 (5 bases). Looked up from germline, CDR1 is SQVTM and CDR2 is ANQGSEA. This CDR3 is 10 amino acids long. Trimming cost V 7 bases and J 11 bases, with 12 bases left between them. The CDR3 DNA sequence: TGCAGCGCCGTCACAGGCCAGCAGTTCTTC. Translated: CSAVTGQQFF.

There are a few counts of this clone. The chain couples TRBV11-2 to TRBJ2-7; the D is unclear. CDR1 is SGHAT, CDR2 FQNNGV, per germline. Trimming shortened V by 5 bases and J by 5 bases, and 7 bases separated the two germline ends. The CDR3 totals 11 residues. The CDR3 coding sequence is TGTGCCAGCAGCCAGACCGACGAGCAGTACTTC. The encoded protein is CASSQTDEQYF.

The genes are TRBV25-1 and TRBJ2-1; no reliable D call. The CDR3 spans 17 residues. CDR1 is MGHDK, CDR2 SYGVNS, per germline. V was trimmed by 6 bases and J by 1 base, leaving 19 bases between them. CDR3 in DNA: TGTGCCAGCAGCCCCTCCCGAGGACGGCATTCCTACAATGAGCAGTTCTTC. It encodes CASSPSRGRHSYNEQFF.

V usage is TRBV18 and J usage is TRBJ1-2; 7 nucleotides line up with TRBD1. This CDR3 is 16 amino acids long. Germline V lookup: CDR1 KGHSH, CDR2 LQKENI. The ends lost 4 bases at V and 7 bases at J; junction bases unmatched: 15. In DNA, the CDR3 is TGTGCCAGCTCACGGACCCTGGAGGGGGCAACTTCTGGCTACACCTTC. It yields the protein CASSRTLEGATSGYTF.

This clone has a single count. The CDR3 region is CASSLGVSGELFF. For the CDR3, the DNA is TGCGCCAGCAGCTTGGGCGTTTCCGGGGAGCTGTTTTTT. V gene TRBV5-1 combines with J gene TRBJ2-2; D remains unclear. This CDR3 spans 13 amino acids. V lost 0 bases and J 6 bases, leaving 6 bases between the germline ends. Per the germline V gene, CDR1 is SGHRS and CDR2 is YFSETQ.

This clone appeared a single time. The V and J genes are TRBV27 and TRBJ1-1; 7 nucleotides line up with TRBD1. J gave up 4 bases and V 5 bases, and 4 bases lay outside the gene matches. CDR3 length: 13 amino acids. Looked up from germline, CDR1 is MNHEY and CDR2 is SMNVEV (reference sequence). The CDR3 sequence: CASSQQGPTEAFF. In nucleotides, the CDR3 is TGTGCCAGCAGTCAACAGGGGCCCACTGAAGCTTTCTTT.

The chain uses TRBV5-1 and TRBJ2-2; the match to TRBD1 covers 10 bases. The CDR3 runs 16 residues. In germline, CDR1 is SGHRS, CDR2 YFSETQ. V lost 0 bases, J lost 5 bases, and 4 bases stayed unmatched. The CDR3 DNA reads TGCGCCAGCAGCTTGGATTGGACAGGGGGGACCGGGGAGCTGTTTTTT. Translation: CASSLDWTGGTGELFF.

The chain couples TRBV4-3 to TRBJ1-1, with D uncertain. The CDR3 is made up of 13 amino acids. The V end was cut by 5 bases, the J end by 9 bases, with 16 bases between. Germline assignment: CDR1 LGHNA and CDR2 YSLEER. CDR3 DNA: TGCGCCAGCAGCGAGAGCACAACACGGAAAGCTTTCTTT. Its protein product is CASSESTTRKAFF.

This chain joins TRBV5-6 and TRBJ1-1; D remains unclear. Germline CDR1 and CDR2: SGHDT and YYEEEE. V gave up 2 bases and J gave up 8 bases, with 10 bases separating them. The CDR3 has 12 residues. CDR3 in amino acids: CASSFGYSEAFF. The CDR3 DNA reads TGTGCCAGCAGCTTTGGGTATTCCGAAGCTTTCTTT.

The CDR3 DNA reads as TGTGCCAGCAGCTCGTACCGGGACACTAGCACAGATACGCAGTATTTT. Its protein product is CASSSYRDTSTDTQYF. The genes are TRBV13 and TRBJ2-3, with a tentative D call TRBD1 (6 bases). The length of the CDR3 is 16 residues. The V gene's germline CDR1 is PRHDT and CDR2 FYEKMQ (reference sequence). The ends were cut back, 4 bases at V and 0 bases at J, with 14 bases in the middle.